These 2 T cell receptor beta chains came from one sample sequenced in a study of glioma-infiltrating T cells after dendritic cell vaccination. The method was immunoSEQ multiplex PCR; TCRdb's version includes in-frame clones alone and lacks a portion of them. The sample lists about 87,000 clones, about four fifths occurring once. The time point is: after dendritic cell vaccination, including at tumor progression/relapse. The material was blood, obtained after dendritic cell vaccination. These receptor sequences come from a human donor with glioblastoma.

The CDR3 DNA is TGTGCCAGCAGTCGGGACAGAAATAGCAATCAGCCCCAGCATTTT. Translated: CASSRDRNSNQPQHF. The V and J genes are TRBV19 and TRBJ1-5; 7 nucleotides align to TRBD1. Germline V gene lookup returns CDR1 LNHDA and CDR2 SQIVND (reference sequence). J gave up 0 bases and V 9 bases, and 8 bases lay outside the gene matches. This CDR3 is 15 amino acids long.

This clone has just a few counts. The chain employs TRBV4-2 and TRBJ2-2; tentative D call: TRBD1 (5 bases). Trimming shortened V by 4 bases and J by 5 bases, and 17 bases separated the two germline ends. Germline CDR1 and CDR2: LGHNA and YNFKEQ. This CDR3 is 16 amino acids long. This chain's CDR3 is CASSRAGGRGTGELFF. The CDR3 DNA reads as TGTGCCAGCAGCCGGGCCGGCGGTAGGGGTACCGGGGAGCTGTTTTTT.